The table lists the clone carrying this T cell receptor (beta chain) with many counts. The data originate from a study of T cells in Graves' hyperthyroidism and ophthalmopathy. TCR beta CDR3 sequences were amplified from RNA transcripts. In the first-round RT-PCR of the TCR CDR3, the HTBI primer set was used. TCRdb ran MiXCR on the multiplex PCR reads and lists one entry per CDR3 protein. The data contain about 580,000 distinct CDR3 sequences, around 42% of them singletons. Trimming removed 8 bases from V and 5 bases from J, with 13 bases in between. The CDR3 is made up of 13 amino acids. Germline CDR1 ENHRY, CDR2 SYGVKD.

The sequenced material came from peripheral blood or thyroid tissue (not recorded which). The receptor's source is a woman aged 18-30 years with Graves' hyperthyroidism. This sequence joins TRBV10-3 and TRBJ1-5; D perhaps matches TRBD1 (5 bases). CDR3 in DNA: TGTGCCATCCAAGGGCAGGGCGATCAGCCCCAGCATTTT. Translation: CAIQGQGDQPQHF.